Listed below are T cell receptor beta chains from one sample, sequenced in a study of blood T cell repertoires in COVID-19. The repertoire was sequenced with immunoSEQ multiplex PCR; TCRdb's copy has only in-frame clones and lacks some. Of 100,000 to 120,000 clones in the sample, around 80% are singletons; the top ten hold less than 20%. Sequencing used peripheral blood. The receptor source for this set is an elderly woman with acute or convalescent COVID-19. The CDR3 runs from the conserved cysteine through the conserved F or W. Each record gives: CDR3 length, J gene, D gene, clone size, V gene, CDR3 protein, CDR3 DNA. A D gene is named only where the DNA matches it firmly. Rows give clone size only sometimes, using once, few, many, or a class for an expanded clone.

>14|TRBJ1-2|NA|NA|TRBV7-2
CASSLSLANYGYTF
TGTGCCAGCAGCTTATCACTCGCTAACTATGGCTACACCTTC
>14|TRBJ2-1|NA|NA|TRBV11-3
CASSSLTDYNEQFF
TGTGCCAGCAGCAGTCTGACAGATTACAATGAGCAGTTCTTC
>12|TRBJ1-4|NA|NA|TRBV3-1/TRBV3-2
CAKSDGAGKLFF
TGTGCCAAGTCGGACGGTGCGGGAAAACTGTTTTTT
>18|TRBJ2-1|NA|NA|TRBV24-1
CATSDLTTGLGSYNEQFF
TGTGCCACCAGTGATTTGACGACAGGATTGGGCTCCTACAATGAGCAGTTCTTC
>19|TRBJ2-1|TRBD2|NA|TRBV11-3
CASSFGGTSGSGAYNEQFF
TGTGCCAGCAGCTTCGGCGGGACTAGCGGGAGTGGGGCCTACAATGAGCAGTTCTTC
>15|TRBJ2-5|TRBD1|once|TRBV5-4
CASSLGTGGAETQYF
TGTGCCAGCAGCTTAGGGACAGGGGGCGCAGAGACCCAGTACTTC
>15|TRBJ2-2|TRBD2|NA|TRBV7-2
CASSWATSGTGELFF
TGTGCCAGCAGCTGGGCGACTAGCGGCACCGGGGAGCTGTTTTTT
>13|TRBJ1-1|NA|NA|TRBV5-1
CASSREGWNEAFF
TGCGCCAGCAGCAGGGAGGGCTGGAATGAAGCTTTCTTT
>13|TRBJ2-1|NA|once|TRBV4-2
CASSQVQRNEQFF
TGTGCCAGCAGCCAAGTCCAGCGCAATGAGCAGTTCTTC
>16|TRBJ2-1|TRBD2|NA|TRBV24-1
CATSDAGTSGRHEQFF
TGTGCCACCAGTGATGCCGGGACTAGCGGGAGGCATGAGCAGTTCTTC
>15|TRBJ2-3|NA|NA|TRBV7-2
CASSLPQRGTDTQYF
TGTGCCAGCAGTCTTCCTCAGCGGGGCACAGATACGCAGTATTTT
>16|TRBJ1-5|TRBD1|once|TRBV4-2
CASSQDPDRVDQPQHF
TGTGCCAGCAGCCAAGACCCCGACAGGGTTGATCAGCCCCAGCATTTT
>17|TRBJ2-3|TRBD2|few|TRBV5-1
CASSLASSGAGGDTQYF
TGCGCCAGCAGCTTGGCCTCTAGCGGCGCGGGGGGGGATACGCAGTATTTT
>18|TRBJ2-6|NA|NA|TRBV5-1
CASSTDTGYFSGANVLTF
TGCGCCAGCAGCACAGACACAGGGTACTTTTCTGGGGCCAACGTCCTGACTTTC
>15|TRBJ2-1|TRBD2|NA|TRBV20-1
CSASALAGIYNEQFF
TGCAGTGCTAGTGCACTAGCGGGGATATACAATGAGCAGTTCTTC
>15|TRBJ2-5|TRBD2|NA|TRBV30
CAWRLAGGSQETQYF
TGTGCCTGGAGACTAGCGGGAGGATCCCAAGAGACCCAGTACTTC
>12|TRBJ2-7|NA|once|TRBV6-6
CASSPGVYEQYF
TGTGCCAGCAGTCCGGGGGTTTACGAGCAGTACTTC
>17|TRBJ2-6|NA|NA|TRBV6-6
CASSPDGRISGANVLTF
TGTGCCAGCAGTCCCGATGGCAGGATTTCTGGGGCCAACGTCCTGACTTTC
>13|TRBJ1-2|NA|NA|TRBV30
CAWSVKQNYGYTF
TGTGCCTGGAGTGTAAAACAAAACTATGGCTACACCTTC
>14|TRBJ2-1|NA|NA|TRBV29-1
CSAEGLRALNEQFF
TGCAGCGCTGAGGGACTCCGAGCGCTCAATGAGCAGTTCTTC
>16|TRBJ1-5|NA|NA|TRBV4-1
CASSQVPNRGNQPQHF
TGCGCCAGCAGCCAAGTTCCAAACCGGGGCAATCAGCCCCAGCATTTT
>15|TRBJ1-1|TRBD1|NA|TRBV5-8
CASSGRRTGNTEAFF
TGTGCCAGCAGCGGGAGGAGGACAGGGAACACTGAAGCTTTCTTT
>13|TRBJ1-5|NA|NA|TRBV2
CASMGHGNQPQHF
TGTGCCAGCATGGGACACGGCAATCAGCCCCAGCATTTT
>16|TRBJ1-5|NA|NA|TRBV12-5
CASGPPPGRRDQPQHF
TGTGCTAGTGGTCCCCCCCCGGGGAGGCGAGATCAGCCCCAGCATTTT
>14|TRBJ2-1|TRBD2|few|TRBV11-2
CASSRTSGSNEQFF
TGTGCCAGCAGCAGGACTAGCGGAAGCAATGAGCAGTTCTTC
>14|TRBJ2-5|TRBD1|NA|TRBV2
CASSNGQGGETQYF
TGTGCCAGCAGTAATGGACAGGGGGGAGAGACCCAGTACTTC
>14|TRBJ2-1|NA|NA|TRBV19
CASKKAVDYNEQFF
TGTGCCAGTAAAAAAGCGGTGGACTACAATGAGCAGTTCTTC
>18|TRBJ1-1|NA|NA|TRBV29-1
CSVVGTWGSGGLNTEAFF
TGCAGCGTTGTAGGAACTTGGGGCTCGGGGGGTTTGAACACTGAAGCTTTCTTT
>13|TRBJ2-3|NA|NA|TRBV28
CALGRLKTDTQYF
TGTGCCTTGGGCAGACTAAAGACAGATACGCAGTATTTT
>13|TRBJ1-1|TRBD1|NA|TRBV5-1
CASSLQGQGEAFF
TGCGCCAGCAGCTTGCAGGGACAGGGTGAAGCTTTCTTT
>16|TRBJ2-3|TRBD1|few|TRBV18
CASSPQTGGKSDTQYF
TGTGCCAGCTCACCGCAGACAGGGGGCAAATCTGATACGCAGTATTTT
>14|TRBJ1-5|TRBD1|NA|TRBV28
CASTPGTGFQPQHF
TGTGCCAGCACCCCCGGGACAGGGTTTCAGCCCCAGCATTTT
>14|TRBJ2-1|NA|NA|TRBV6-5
CASTWDFSYNEQFF
TGTGCCAGCACCTGGGACTTCTCCTACAATGAGCAGTTCTTC
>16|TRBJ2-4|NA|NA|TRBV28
CASSLEGDRKVDIQYF
TGTGCCAGCAGTTTAGAAGGAGACAGGAAAGTAGACATTCAGTACTTC
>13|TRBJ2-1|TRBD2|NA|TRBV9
CASSDETSGEQFF
TGTGCCAGCAGCGACGAGACTAGCGGCGAGCAGTTCTTC
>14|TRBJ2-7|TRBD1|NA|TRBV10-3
CAISPGQGLAEQYF
TGTGCCATCAGCCCGGGACAGGGGCTCGCCGAGCAGTACTTC
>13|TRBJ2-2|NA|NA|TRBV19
CASSLRYTGELFF
TGTGCCAGTAGCCTTAGATATACCGGGGAGCTGTTTTTT
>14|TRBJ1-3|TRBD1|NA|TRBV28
CASSLPGQGDTIYF
TGTGCCAGCAGTTTACCCGGACAGGGAGACACCATATATTTT
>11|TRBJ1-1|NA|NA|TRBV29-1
CSVADTEGAFF
TGCAGCGTTGCGGACACGGAGGGAGCTTTCTTT